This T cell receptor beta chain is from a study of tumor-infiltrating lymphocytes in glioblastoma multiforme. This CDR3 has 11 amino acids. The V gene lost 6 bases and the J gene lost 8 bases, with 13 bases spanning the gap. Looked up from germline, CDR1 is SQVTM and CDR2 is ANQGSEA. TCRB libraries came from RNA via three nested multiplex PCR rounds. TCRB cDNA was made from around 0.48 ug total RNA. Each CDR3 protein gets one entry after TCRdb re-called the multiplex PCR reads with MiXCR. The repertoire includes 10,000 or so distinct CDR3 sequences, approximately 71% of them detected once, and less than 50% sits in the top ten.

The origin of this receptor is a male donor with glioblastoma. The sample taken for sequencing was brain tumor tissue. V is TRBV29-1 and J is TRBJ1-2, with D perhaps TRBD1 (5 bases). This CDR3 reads CSVVRGPGYTF. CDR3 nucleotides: TGCAGCGTGGTAAGGGGCCCCGGCTACACCTTC.